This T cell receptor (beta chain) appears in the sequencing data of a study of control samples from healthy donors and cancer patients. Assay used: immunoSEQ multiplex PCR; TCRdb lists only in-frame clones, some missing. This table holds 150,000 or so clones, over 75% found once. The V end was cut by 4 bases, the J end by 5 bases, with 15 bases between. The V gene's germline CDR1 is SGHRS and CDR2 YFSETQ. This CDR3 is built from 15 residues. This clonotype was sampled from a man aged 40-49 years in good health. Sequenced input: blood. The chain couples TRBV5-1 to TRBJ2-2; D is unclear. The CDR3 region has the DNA TGCGCCAGCAGCCGAAACAAGGGTACGACCGGGGAGCTGTTTTTT. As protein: CASSRNKGTTGELFF.